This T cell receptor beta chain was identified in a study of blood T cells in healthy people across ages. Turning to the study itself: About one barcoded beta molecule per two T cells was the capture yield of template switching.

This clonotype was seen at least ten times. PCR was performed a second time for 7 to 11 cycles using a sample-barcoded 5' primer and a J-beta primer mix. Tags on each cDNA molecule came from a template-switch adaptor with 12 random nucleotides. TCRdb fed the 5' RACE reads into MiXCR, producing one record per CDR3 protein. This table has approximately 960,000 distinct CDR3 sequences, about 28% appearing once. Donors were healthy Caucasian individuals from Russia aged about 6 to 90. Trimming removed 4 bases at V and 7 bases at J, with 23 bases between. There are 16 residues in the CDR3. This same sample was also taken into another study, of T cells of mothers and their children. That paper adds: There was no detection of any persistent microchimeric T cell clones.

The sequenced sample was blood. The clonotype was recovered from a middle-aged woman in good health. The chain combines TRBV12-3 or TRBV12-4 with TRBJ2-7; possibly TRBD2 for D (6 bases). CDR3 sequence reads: CASSSGFGRVGGEQYF. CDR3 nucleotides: TGTGCCAGCAGTTCCGGGTTCGGGCGCGTCGGGGGAGAGCAGTACTTC.